Sequencing of this TCR beta chain was carried out in a study of CD8 T cells in ankylosing spondylitis. A single record per CDR3 protein comes from TCRdb applying MiXCR to the 5' RACE reads. The sample has approximately 240,000 distinct CDR3 sequences; around 25% are singletons. This clonotype was seen only a few times. Trimming left V 1 base short and J 10 bases short, with 19 bases between. There are 15 residues in the CDR3. CDR1 is LNHDA and CDR2 is SQIVND in the germline V gene (reference sequence). This receptor was obtained from a male donor with ankylosing spondylitis or in good health (not recorded which). The gene calls are TRBV19 and TRBJ2-5; tentatively, D is TRBD2 (5 bases). Sample: blood, either unsorted or a sorted T cell fraction (not recorded which). CDR3 region: CASSIGGGSTMVQYF. As DNA, the CDR3 is TGTGCCAGTAGTATAGGCGGAGGTTCTACGATGGTCCAGTACTTC.